This TCR beta chain emerged from a study of T cell repertoires in cytomegalovirus infection. Overall study: Alongside well-studied HLA-B-restricted CMV epitopes, recently identified HLA-C-restricted CMV epitopes were also used. A matching HLA type, together with CMV infection, was signaled by public TCR beta signatures. Overall study findings and caveats: In two of eight donors, the top clonotype was HLA-C-restricted CMV-specific. Identification of carriers of CMV plus the relevant HLA was performed using cumulative public TCR beta family frequency.

Using its own MiXCR run on the reads, TCRdb lists one record per CDR3 protein. Of approximately 340,000 distinct CDR3 sequences listed, around 29% were seen once; the top ten hold 15% to 25%. This clonotype was seen a few times. Antigen: not known. CDR3 length equals 13 residues. V lost 1 base, J lost 6 bases, and 9 bases lay in between. This specimen was cultured PBMCs, taken from culture after CMV antigen stimulation. The clonotype was recovered from a human donor in good health (CMV status not recorded). Some clones in this sample may be carry-over from other donors' samples. This chain joins TRBV12-3 or TRBV12-4 and TRBJ1-2; D is ambiguous. CDR3 residues: CASSLENRNGYTF. CDR3 coding DNA: TGTGCCAGCAGTTTAGAAAACCGGAATGGCTACACCTTC.